This T cell receptor delta chain was found in a study of gamma delta lymphoproliferative disorders and STAT genes. Study-wide context: Each gamma-chain library started from at least 50 ng of genomic DNA, using the LymphoTrack Dx TCRG Assay. Study-level points and caveats: Apart from a couple of gamma clonotypes, major patient clonotypes were public. In whole-repertoire clustering, gamma separated patients from controls, unlike delta.

CDR1 and CDR2 from the germline V gene are GEAIGNYY and EKD. This CDR3 has 17 residues. Trimming shortened V by 3 bases and J by 0 bases, and 19 bases separated the two germline ends. As for this clone: Its antigen is not identified. A far larger clone is one nucleotide away, so this likely arose from a read error. The sample has other DNA sequences that encode this CDR3 too.

TCRdb reprocessed the multiplex PCR reads through CATT. The top ten hold around 20% of the sample, which has 3,000 or so delta-chain clones, about 1.3% seen once. The receptor sequences were amplified from genomic DNA of peripheral blood mononuclear cells. Age- and sex-matched healthy adult donors provided control blood. This clonotype originated in a human donor in good health. Sequencing was done on a sample of blood. The chain couples TRDV2 to TRDJ1, with D unresolved. CDR3 coding DNA: TGTGCCTGTGACGAGATAGGAGGATCCCTGTACACCGATAAACTCATCTTT. Translating it yields CACDEIGGSLYTDKLIF.